Sample share makes the clone carrying this TCR beta chain medium-sized (0.01 to 0.1%). This sample was taken from a study of metastatic and nonmetastatic thyroid tumors. MiXCR re-clonotyped the PCR reads for TCRdb. The repertoire consists of some 7,400 clones, with roughly 28% occurring once and the leading ten covering about 25%. Thyroid surgery was preceded by no treatment in any patient. Per the germline V gene, CDR1 is SGDLS and CDR2 is YYNGEE. V lost 3 bases and J lost 4; bases outside the gene matches: 1. This CDR3 is built from 13 residues. Sequences were obtained from adjacent normal tissue. This chain links TRBV9 with TRBJ2-7; 10 bases are a match to TRBD1. This receptor was identified in a male donor with papillary thyroid cancer or a benign thyroid nodule (not recorded which). Some clones in this sample may be carry-over from other donors' samples. CDR3: CASSGQGAYEQYF. CDR3 nucleotides: TGTGCCAGCAGCGGACAGGGGGCATACGAGCAGTACTTC.